This is a list of T cell receptor beta chains from one sample in a study of cytomegalovirus exposure and HLA in healthy donors. TCRdb's table, derived via immunoSEQ multiplex PCR, lists solely in-frame clones and lacks some. The sample carries tens of thousands of clones, roughly 80% recorded once. Specimen: PBMCs. These receptors all stem from a woman in her twenties or thirties in good health and CMV-seronegative. Each CDR3 is given with its conserved first and last residue. The D gene is left open where the match is weak. For some rows the clone size is stated as once, few or many, or as a class when expanded; others skip it.

TRBV11-2	.	TRBJ1-6	.	TGTGCCAGCAGCCCTACTACGCGGGGTTGGAATTCACCCCTCCACTTT	CASSPTTRGWNSPLHF
TRBV7-2	few	TRBJ1-1	TRBD1	TGTGCCAGCAGCCGGGACAGGCTCACTGAAGCTTTCTTT	CASSRDRLTEAFF
TRBV9	.	TRBJ2-2	.	TGTGCCAGCAGCCCCAGGATGACCACCGGGGAGCTGTTTTTT	CASSPRMTTGELFF
TRBV7-9	.	TRBJ1-5	.	TGTGCCAGCAGCCGTTCAGGGCTTCACAATCAGCCCCAGCATTTT	CASSRSGLHNQPQHF
TRBV6-5	.	TRBJ2-7	.	TGTGCCAGCAGTTACTCGCTCATATCGGACGAGCAGTACTTC	CASSYSLISDEQYF
TRBV19	once	TRBJ1-1	.	TGTGCCAGTATCAACGCCCCCCTAAACACTGAAGCTTTCTTT	CASINAPLNTEAFF
TRBV27	.	TRBJ2-3	.	TGTGCCAGCAGTTTGACCCGGGGAGGATTAGATACGCAGTATTTT	CASSLTRGGLDTQYF
TRBV19	.	TRBJ2-7	.	TGTGCCAGTACCGATACTTACTACGAGCAGTACTTC	CASTDTYYEQYF
TRBV14	.	TRBJ1-1	.	TGTGCCAGCAGCCGACAGCCTAACACTGAAGCTTTCTTT	CASSRQPNTEAFF
TRBV18	.	TRBJ1-1	TRBD1	TGTGCCAGCTCAGTCGGACAGGGGGCGAGGGCCTACACTGAAGCTTTCTTT	CASSVGQGARAYTEAFF
TRBV6-4	.	TRBJ1-6	.	TGTGCCAGCAGACCGGGACTTTCAAATTCACCCCTCCACTTT	CASRPGLSNSPLHF
TRBV7-9	.	TRBJ1-6	.	TGTGCCAGCAGCTTTGCAGACTATAATTCACCCCTCCACTTT	CASSFADYNSPLHF
TRBV27	.	TRBJ1-2	.	TGTGCCAGCAGTTTCTCCCCCTGGGGGACTGAGAACTATGGCTACACCTTC	CASSFSPWGTENYGYTF
TRBV19	few	TRBJ2-5	TRBD1	TGTGCCAGTAGTGGGGGACAGGGATATGAGACCCAGTACTTC	CASSGGQGYETQYF
TRBV13	.	TRBJ1-1	TRBD1	TGTGCCAGCAGCCCGGACAGGGGGAAAGCTTTCTTT	CASSPDRGKAFF
TRBV2	.	TRBJ1-5	.	TGTGCCAGCAGTGACGAGAGGGCCCTCAATCAGCCCCAGCATTTT	CASSDERALNQPQHF
TRBV7-2	.	TRBJ1-2	TRBD1	TGTGCCAGCAGCTTAGTCTGGGTGGGACAGAACTATGGCTACACCTTC	CASSLVWVGQNYGYTF
TRBV5-1	.	TRBJ1-3	.	TGCGCCAGCAGCCTCACACAGAGCTCTGGAAACACCATATATTTT	CASSLTQSSGNTIYF
TRBV4-3	.	TRBJ2-1	.	TGCGCCAGCAGCCAAGGACCCCCAGGGGATGAGCAGTTCTTC	CASSQGPPGDEQFF
TRBV6-6	.	TRBJ2-5	TRBD2	TGTGCCAGCAGTTACGGCGGGGGGGCGGGGGAGCAGTACTTC	CASSYGGGAGEQYF
TRBV7-9	.	TRBJ1-5	.	TGTGCCAGCGGAACCGGCAGGGATAATCAGCCCCAGCATTTT	CASGTGRDNQPQHF
TRBV6-5	.	TRBJ1-2	TRBD1	TGTGCCAGCAGAGGACAGGGTGGGGTCTATGGCTACACCTTC	CASRGQGGVYGYTF
TRBV2	.	TRBJ2-7	.	TGTGCCAGCAGCACAGGGTACGAGCAGTACTTC	CASSTGYEQYF
TRBV28	.	TRBJ2-6	TRBD1	TGTGCCAGCAGACCGGGACAGGGGGCGCGTGGGGCCAACGTCCTGACTTTC	CASRPGQGARGANVLTF
TRBV14	.	TRBJ2-7	TRBD2	TGTGCCAGCAGCCGGACTAGCGGGGCCTTCGAGCAGTACTTC	CASSRTSGAFEQYF
TRBV5-1	.	TRBJ2-3	TRBD2	TGCGCCAGCAGCCCCTACCCCGGGGGGTCGGCAGGGATTAACACAGATACGCAGTATTTT	CASSPYPGGSAGINTDTQYF
TRBV5-1	.	TRBJ1-3	.	TGCGCCAGCAGCTCCTATGAAGCTGGAAACACCATATATTTT	CASSSYEAGNTIYF
TRBV2	.	TRBJ1-5	TRBD1	TGTGCCAGTGGACAGGGCTTAAGGCAGCCCCAGCATTTT	CASGQGLRQPQHF
TRBV28	.	TRBJ2-3	TRBD2	TGTGCCAGCAGTTTTCTGTCTAGCGGGGGCACAGATACGCAGTATTTT	CASSFLSSGGTDTQYF
TRBV9	.	TRBJ2-3	.	TGTGCCAGCGGGGGGGGGCCCAGCACAGATACGCAGTATTTT	CASGGGPSTDTQYF
TRBV7-7	.	TRBJ2-5	TRBD1	TGTGCTAGCAGCTTAGACGGGACAGGGGACCCCCCGGAGACCCAGTACTTC	CASSLDGTGDPPETQYF
TRBV11-2	.	TRBJ2-2	TRBD1	TGTGCCAGCCTTCCCGGGACAGGGAACACCGGGGAGCTGTTTTTT	CASLPGTGNTGELFF
TRBV7-9	once	TRBJ2-7	.	TGTGCCAGCAGCATTACCTACGAGCAGTACTTC	CASSITYEQYF
TRBV27	.	TRBJ2-7	.	TGTGCCAGCAGTAAGGGACATCTCTACGAGCAGTACTTC	CASSKGHLYEQYF
TRBV7-2	.	TRBJ1-1	TRBD1	TGTGCCAGCAGCCTCTGGACAGGGAGGGACACTGAAGCTTTCTTT	CASSLWTGRDTEAFF
TRBV27	once	TRBJ2-7	TRBD1	TGTGCCAGCAAGGCGACCGGGACAGGAAGCTCCTACGAGCAGTACTTC	CASKATGTGSSYEQYF
TRBV7-6	.	TRBJ1-2	TRBD1	TGTGCCAGCAGCTTAGGGCAGGGGGACTATGGCTACACCTTC	CASSLGQGDYGYTF
TRBV7-9	.	TRBJ2-1	TRBD1	TGTGCCAGCAGCGTTCGACAGGGGTGGGATGAGCAGTTCTTC	CASSVRQGWDEQFF
TRBV4-1	.	TRBJ2-7	.	TGCGCCAGCAGCCAAGATGGAGCCTACGAGCAGTACTTC	CASSQDGAYEQYF
TRBV19	.	TRBJ1-1	.	TGTGCCAGTAGGGCGGAAGTGCCCAACACTGAAGCTTTCTTT	CASRAEVPNTEAFF
TRBV27	.	TRBJ1-1	TRBD1	TGTGCCAGCAGTCGGATATACAGGGGGCAAGGGGTGAACACTGAAGCTTTCTTT	CASSRIYRGQGVNTEAFF
TRBV25-1	.	TRBJ1-2	.	TGTGCCAGCAGTCGACAGAACTATGGCTACACCTTC	CASSRQNYGYTF